The 18 T cell receptor beta chains presented below share a single source sample, sequenced in a study of glioma-infiltrating T cells after dendritic cell vaccination. Libraries were prepared by immunoSEQ multiplex PCR; TCRdb keeps only in-frame clonotypes and omits some of them. The sample has around 96,000 clones; 79% are singletons. Sequencing used blood, obtained before dendritic cell vaccination. Receptors were obtained from a human donor with glioblastoma.

This clone was seen only once. The chain has TRBV19 and TRBJ1-2, with a possible D match to TRBD1 (5 bases). V was shortened by 6 bases and J by 5 bases, with 13 bases between the two germline ends. The CDR3 sequence is 13 residues long. Germline V gene lookup returns CDR1 LNHDA and CDR2 SQIVND (reference sequence). The chain's CDR3 is CASSRQLGYGYTF. CDR3 bases: TGTGCCAGTAGCCGACAGCTTGGTTATGGCTACACCTTC.

The chain is built from TRBV28 and TRBJ1-1; D not resolved. CDR1 and CDR2 (germline): MDHEN, SYDVKM. CDR3 length: 14 amino acids. Trimming left V 5 bases short and J 12 bases short, with 22 bases between. CDR3 in amino acids: CASSPPPLAVRTFF. The CDR3 nucleotides are TGTGCCAGCAGTCCCCCGCCCCTTGCCGTCAGAACTTTCTTT.

The table lists this clone with a count of one. This rearrangement joins TRBV5-5 to TRBJ2-3; D call uncertain. V lost 6 bases and J 6 bases, leaving 14 bases between the germline ends. CDR1 is SGHKS and CDR2 is YYEKEE in the germline V gene (reference sequence). CDR3 size: 13 residues. The CDR3 DNA sequence: TGTGCCAGCACCAAATTCAACGGGGATACGCAGTATTTT. Translated: CASTKFNGDTQYF.

The chain has TRBV5-1 and TRBJ2-1; TRBD2 matches 8 bases. This CDR3 has 16 amino acids. The V gene end was trimmed by 3 bases and the J gene end by 8 bases; junction bases not matched to a gene: 13. Germline loops: CDR1 SGHRS, CDR2 YFSETQ. CDR3 loop: CASSYPSPGLGYEQFF. The CDR3 nucleotides read TGCGCCAGCAGCTACCCATCTCCGGGACTAGGCTATGAGCAGTTCTTC.

The chain joins TRBV2 to TRBJ1-4; 11 bases align to TRBD1. V lost 3 bases to trimming and J lost 5 bases; unmatched junction nucleotides: 5. The CDR3 runs 16 residues. Germline-derived CDR1 and CDR2 are SNHLY and FYNNEI. The CDR3 nucleotides read TGTGCCAGCAGTGATGGGACAGGGGGTGGAAATGAAAAACTGTTTTTT. Encoded protein: CASSDGTGGGNEKLFF.

The CDR3 spells CASSRDRGSYGYTF. The DNA of the CDR3 is TGTGCCAGCAGCCGGGACAGGGGTAGCTATGGCTACACCTTC. The chain uses TRBV7-9 and TRBJ1-2, with 10 bases identical to TRBD1. The CDR3 consists of 14 residues. CDR1 is SEHNR, CDR2 FQNEAQ, per germline (reference sequence). Trimming cost V 5 bases and J 4 bases; bases outside gene matches: 4.

The genes are TRBV18 and TRBJ2-3, with D hard to call. Germline V CDR1 and CDR2: KGHSH, LQKENI. V was clipped by 3 bases and J by 5 bases, with 18 bases between them. The CDR3 is made up of 16 amino acids. CDR3 bases: TGTGCCAGCTCACCGGCTGTGGGCGCCACCAGAGATACGCAGTATTTT. It codes for CASSPAVGATRDTQYF.

V and J are TRBV28 and TRBJ2-5; TRBD1 matches 9 bases. CDR3 size: 13 residues. The junction had 1 base not matched to a gene; V was cut back by 4 bases and J by 4 bases. CDR1 MDHEN and CDR2 SYDVKM come from the germline V gene. The CDR3 spells CASSSDRGETQYF. The CDR3 DNA sequence: TGTGCCAGCAGTTCGGACAGGGGAGAGACCCAGTACTTC.

This rearrangement joins TRBV6-4 to TRBJ1-5; 7 bases fit TRBD1. With 4 bases clipped from V and 3 bases from J, the junction kept 6 bases outside the gene matches. The CDR3 loop spans 15 amino acids. CDR1 and CDR2 from the germline V gene are MRHNA and SNTAGT. The CDR3 here is CASSAEQGPNQPQHF. In DNA, the CDR3 is TGTGCCAGCAGTGCCGAACAGGGGCCCAATCAGCCCCAGCATTTT.

The rearrangement uses TRBV5-4 and TRBJ2-5; TRBD1 matches at 11 bases. The germline CDR1 and CDR2 sequences are SGHNT and YYREEE (reference sequence). Trimming at V came to 4 bases and at J to 5 bases, leaving 7 bases not matched to a gene. The length of the CDR3 is 15 residues. The CDR3 DNA reads TGTGCCAGCAGCGTACAGGGACAGGGGGGGGAGACCCAGTACTTC. This translates into CASSVQGQGGETQYF.

This clone was detected only a few times. The rearrangement links TRBV18 to TRBJ2-7; D gene ambiguous. Germline V gene lookup returns CDR1 KGHSH and CDR2 LQKENI. The CDR3 has 13 amino acids. Trimming pared 3 bases from V and 6 bases from J, leaving 12 bases between. Written as DNA, the CDR3 is TGTGCCAGCTCACCGGGCCCTCGTATCGAGCAGTACTTC. This translates into CASSPGPRIEQYF.

In nucleotides, the CDR3 is TGTGCCAGTAGTTTCACAGAAGACAGCTACGAGCAGTACTTC. Its protein product is CASSFTEDSYEQYF. The chain employs TRBV19 and TRBJ2-7; tentative D call: TRBD1 (5 bases). The CDR3 loop spans 14 amino acids. Germline V gene lookup returns CDR1 LNHDA and CDR2 SQIVND (reference sequence). V dropped 5 bases and J dropped 3 bases, with 14 bases sitting between them.

The rearrangement uses TRBV19 and TRBJ1-1; tentative D call: TRBD1 (6 bases). V was shortened by 10 bases and J by 13 bases, with 19 bases between the two germline ends. CDR3 length: 11 residues. Per the germline V gene, CDR1 is LNHDA and CDR2 is SQIVND (reference sequence). The CDR3 protein is CATFGTKFGFF. The DNA for the CDR3 is TGTGCCACTTTCGGGACAAAGTTTGGTTTCTTT.

The J gene is TRBJ2-1, the V gene TRBV7-2, with 15 bases fitting TRBD2. Trimming cost V 1 base and J 6 bases; bases outside gene matches: 10. This CDR3 has 19 amino acids. Germline loops: CDR1 SGHTA, CDR2 FQGNSA. CDR3 protein: CASSLVVGLAGGLTNEQFF. The CDR3 DNA follows: TGTGCCAGCAGCTTAGTGGTTGGACTAGCGGGGGGGCTTACCAATGAGCAGTTCTTC.

The rearrangement links TRBV7-9 to TRBJ2-1; the match to TRBD2 covers 12 bases. Looked up from germline, CDR1 is SEHNR and CDR2 is FQNEAQ (reference sequence). This CDR3 has 19 amino acids. The ends lost 2 bases at V and 2 bases at J; junction bases unmatched: 10. The CDR3 is CASSLPRTSGVLTYNEQFF. The CDR3 DNA sequence: TGTGCCAGCAGCTTACCGCGGACTAGCGGGGTCCTCACCTACAATGAGCAGTTCTTC. Using reference TRBV7-9 and TRBJ2-1 for the parts outside the CDR3, the full variable domain is DTGVSQNPRHKITKRGQNVTFRCDPISEHNRLYWYRQTLGQGPEFLTYFQNEAQLEKSRLLSDRFSAERPKGSFSTLEIQRTEQGDSAMYLCASSLPRTSGVLTYNEQFFGPGTRLTVL.

The chain employs TRBV28 and TRBJ1-5; 11 bases are shared with TRBD1. Germline trimming cut 9 bases from V and 13 bases from J; bases unmatched to any gene: 14. The CDR3 loop spans 14 amino acids. CDR1 is MDHEN and CDR2 is SYDVKM in the germline V gene. The DNA for the CDR3 is TGTGCCAGTGACACCGGACAGGGGGCTTTCCAGCAGCATTTT. Translating it yields CASDTGQGAFQQHF.

This chain uses TRBV6-6 with TRBJ1-1, with D possibly matching TRBD1 (5 bases). The CDR3 consists of 12 residues. Trimming cost V 9 bases and J 5 bases, with 13 bases left between them. Germline V gene lookup returns CDR1 MNHNY and CDR2 SVGAGI (reference sequence). In nucleotides, the CDR3 is TGTGCCAGTGGGGGGGAAGAGACTGAAGCTTTCTTT. Protein product: CASGGEETEAFF.

V is TRBV6-5 and J is TRBJ1-1, with no clear D. Germline loops: CDR1 MNHEY, CDR2 SVGAGI. V lost 7 bases, J lost 3 bases, and 18 bases lay in between. This CDR3 comprises 15 residues. The CDR3 DNA sequence: TGTGCCAGCACCCTAGGCCCCGGGCGGGACACTGAAGCTTTCTTT. Translating it yields CASTLGPGRDTEAFF.